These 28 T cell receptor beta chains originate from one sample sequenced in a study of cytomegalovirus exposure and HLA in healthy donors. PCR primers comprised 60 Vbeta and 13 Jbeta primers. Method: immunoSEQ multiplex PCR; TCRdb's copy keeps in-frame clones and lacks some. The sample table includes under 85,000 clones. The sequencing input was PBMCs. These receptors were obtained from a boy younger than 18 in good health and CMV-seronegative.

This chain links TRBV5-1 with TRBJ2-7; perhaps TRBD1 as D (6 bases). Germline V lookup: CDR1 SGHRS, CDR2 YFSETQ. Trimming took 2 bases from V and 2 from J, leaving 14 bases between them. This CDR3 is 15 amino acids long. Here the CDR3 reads CASSFRAGVAYEQYF. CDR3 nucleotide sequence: TGCGCCAGCAGCTTCCGGGCAGGGGTAGCCTACGAGCAGTACTTC.

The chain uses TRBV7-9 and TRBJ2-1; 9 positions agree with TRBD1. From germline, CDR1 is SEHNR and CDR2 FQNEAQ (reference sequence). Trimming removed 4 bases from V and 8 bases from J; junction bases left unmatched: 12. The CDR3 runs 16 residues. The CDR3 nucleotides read TGTGCCAGCAGCTCCCTCACAGGGGGCGAGGGGCATGAGCAGTTCTTC. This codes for CASSSLTGGEGHEQFF.

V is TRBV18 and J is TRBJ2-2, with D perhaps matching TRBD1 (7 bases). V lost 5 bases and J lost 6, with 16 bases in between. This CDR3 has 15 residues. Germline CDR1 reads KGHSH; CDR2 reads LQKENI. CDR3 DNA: TGTGCCAGCTCAACTGGAGGGGGCCGGGCCGGGGAGCTGTTTTTT. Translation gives CASSTGGGRAGELFF.

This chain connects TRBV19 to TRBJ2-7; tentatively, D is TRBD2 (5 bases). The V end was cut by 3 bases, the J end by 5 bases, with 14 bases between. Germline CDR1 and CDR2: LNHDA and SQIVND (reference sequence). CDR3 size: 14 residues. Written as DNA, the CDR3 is TGTGCCAGTAGTATGGTTTCAGTCGGGAACGAGCAGTACTTC. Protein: CASSMVSVGNEQYF.

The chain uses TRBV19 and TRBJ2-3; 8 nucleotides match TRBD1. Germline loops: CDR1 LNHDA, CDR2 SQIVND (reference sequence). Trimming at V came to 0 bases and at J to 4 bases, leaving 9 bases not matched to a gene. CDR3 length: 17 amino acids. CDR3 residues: CASSIDVGTGRADTQYF. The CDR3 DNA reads TGTGCCAGTAGTATAGATGTGGGGACAGGTAGGGCAGATACGCAGTATTTT.

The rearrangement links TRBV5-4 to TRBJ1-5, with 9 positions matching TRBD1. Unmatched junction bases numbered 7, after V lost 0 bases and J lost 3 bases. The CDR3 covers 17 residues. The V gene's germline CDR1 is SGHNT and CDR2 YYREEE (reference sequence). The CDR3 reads CASSLGGQGGTNQPQHF. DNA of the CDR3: TGTGCCAGCAGCTTGGGGGGACAGGGAGGGACCAATCAGCCCCAGCATTTT.

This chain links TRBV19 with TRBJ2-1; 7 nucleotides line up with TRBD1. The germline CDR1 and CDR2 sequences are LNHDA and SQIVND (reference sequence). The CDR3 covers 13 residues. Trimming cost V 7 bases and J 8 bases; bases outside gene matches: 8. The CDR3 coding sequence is TGTGCCAGTACCGGGACAGTGAGGTATGAGCAGTTCTTC. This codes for CASTGTVRYEQFF.

CDR3 bases: TGCGCCAGCAGCCAGGAGACTAGCGGGGGGAATGAGCAGTTCTTC. It is translated as CASSQETSGGNEQFF. The V and J genes are TRBV4-1 and TRBJ2-1; the match to TRBD2 covers 13 bases. Germline CDR1 reads MGHRA; CDR2 reads YSYEKL. The J segment lost 7 bases and the V segment lost 3 bases, leaving 3 bases of the junction unmatched. CDR3 length equals 15 residues.

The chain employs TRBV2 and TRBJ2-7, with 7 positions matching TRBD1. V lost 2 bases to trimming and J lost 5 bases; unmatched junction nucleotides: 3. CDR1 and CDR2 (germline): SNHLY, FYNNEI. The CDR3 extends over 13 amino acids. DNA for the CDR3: TGTGCCAGCAGTGAAAACAGGGGCCACGAGCAGTACTTC. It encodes CASSENRGHEQYF.

DNA for the CDR3: TGTGCCAGCAGCCCTACTAGGGTCAGCACAGATACGCAGTATTTT. It codes for CASSPTRVSTDTQYF. The chain has TRBV6-5 and TRBJ2-3; D is perhaps TRBD2 (5 bases). V dropped 6 bases and J dropped 0 bases, with 13 bases sitting between them. CDR1 is MNHEY, CDR2 SVGAGI, per germline. CDR3 length: 15 residues.

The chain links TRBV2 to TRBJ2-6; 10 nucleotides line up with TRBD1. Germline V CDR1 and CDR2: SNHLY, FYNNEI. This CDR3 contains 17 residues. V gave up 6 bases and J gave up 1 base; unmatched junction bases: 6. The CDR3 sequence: CASSETGGVSGANVLTF. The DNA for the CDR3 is TGTGCCAGCAGCGAGACAGGGGGCGTATCTGGGGCCAACGTCCTGACTTTC.

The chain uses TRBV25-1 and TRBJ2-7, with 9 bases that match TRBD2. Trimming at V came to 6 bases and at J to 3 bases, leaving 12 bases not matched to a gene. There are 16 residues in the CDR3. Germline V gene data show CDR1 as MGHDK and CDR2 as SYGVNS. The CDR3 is CASRGAGLAGDYEQYF. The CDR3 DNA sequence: TGTGCCAGCAGAGGTGCCGGATTAGCGGGGGACTACGAGCAGTACTTC.

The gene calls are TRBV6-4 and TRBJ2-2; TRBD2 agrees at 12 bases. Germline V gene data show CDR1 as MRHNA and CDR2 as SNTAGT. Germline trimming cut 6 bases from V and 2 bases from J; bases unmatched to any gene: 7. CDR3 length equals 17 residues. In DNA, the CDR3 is TGTGCCAGCAGCCCACTAGCGGGGGGATCAAACACCGGGGAGCTGTTTTTT. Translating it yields CASSPLAGGSNTGELFF.

CDR3 nucleotides: TGCGCCAGCAGGGACGGACAGCAAGAGACCCAGTACTTC. Residues: CASRDGQQETQYF. The rearrangement uses TRBV5-1 and TRBJ2-5, with a weak D call TRBD1 (6 bases). Germline lookup yields CDR1 SGHRS and CDR2 YFSETQ. The V and J ends lost 5 bases and 2 bases respectively, with 10 bases between them. The CDR3 runs to 13 residues.

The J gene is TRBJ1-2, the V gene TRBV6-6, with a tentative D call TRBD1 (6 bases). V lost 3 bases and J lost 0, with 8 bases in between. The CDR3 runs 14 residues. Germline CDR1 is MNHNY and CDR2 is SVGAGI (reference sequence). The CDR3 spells CASSYKGANYGYTF. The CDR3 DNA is TGTGCCAGCAGTTATAAGGGGGCTAACTATGGCTACACCTTC.

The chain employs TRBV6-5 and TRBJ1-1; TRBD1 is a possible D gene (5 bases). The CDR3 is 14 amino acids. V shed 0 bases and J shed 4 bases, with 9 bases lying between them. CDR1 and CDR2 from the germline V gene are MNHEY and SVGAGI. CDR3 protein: CASSYSQGPTEAFF. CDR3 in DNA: TGTGCCAGCAGTTACTCTCAGGGTCCCACTGAAGCTTTCTTT.

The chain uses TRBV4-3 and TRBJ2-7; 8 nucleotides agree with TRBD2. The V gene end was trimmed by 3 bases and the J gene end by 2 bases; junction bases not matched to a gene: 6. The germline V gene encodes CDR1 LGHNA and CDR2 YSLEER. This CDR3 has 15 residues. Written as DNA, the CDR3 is TGCGCCAGCAGCCAGGTGGACGGGGGGGCCTACGAGCAGTACTTC. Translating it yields CASSQVDGGAYEQYF.

The CDR3 is CASWVASGGSSSYNEQFF. In DNA form, the CDR3 reads TGCGCCAGTTGGGTTGCTAGCGGGGGGTCGAGCTCCTACAATGAGCAGTTCTTC. The rearrangement joins TRBV5-1 to TRBJ2-1, with 11 bases fitting TRBD2. Unmatched junction bases numbered 13, after V lost 8 bases and J lost 0 bases. Germline loops: CDR1 SGHRS, CDR2 YFSETQ. The CDR3 sequence is 18 residues long.

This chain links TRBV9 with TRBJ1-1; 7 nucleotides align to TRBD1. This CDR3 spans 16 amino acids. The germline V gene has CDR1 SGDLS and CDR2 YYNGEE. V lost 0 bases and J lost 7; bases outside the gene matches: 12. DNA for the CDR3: TGTGCCAGCAGCGTAGATTCGACAGGGCGAAGAGGTGAAGCTTTCTTT. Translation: CASSVDSTGRRGEAFF.

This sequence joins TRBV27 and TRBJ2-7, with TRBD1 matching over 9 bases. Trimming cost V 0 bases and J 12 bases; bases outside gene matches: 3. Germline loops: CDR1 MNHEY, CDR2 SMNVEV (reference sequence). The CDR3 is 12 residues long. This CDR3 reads CASSLSGTGWYF. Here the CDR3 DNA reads TGTGCCAGCAGTTTATCCGGGACAGGGTGGTACTTC.

The CDR3 region has the DNA TGTGCCAGCAGCATAGGGGCTTCCTACGAGCAGTACTTC. This sequence encodes CASSIGASYEQYF. The gene calls are TRBV7-6 and TRBJ2-7; the D gene is possibly TRBD1 (5 bases). Trimming stripped 5 bases from V and 1 base from J, with 9 bases between. Germline CDR1 SGHVS, CDR2 FNYEAQ. The CDR3 loop spans 13 amino acids.

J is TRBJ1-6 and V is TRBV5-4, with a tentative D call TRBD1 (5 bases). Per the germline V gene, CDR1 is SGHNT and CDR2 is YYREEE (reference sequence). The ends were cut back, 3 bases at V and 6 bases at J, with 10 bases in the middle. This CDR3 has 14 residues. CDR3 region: CASSSDISNSPLHF. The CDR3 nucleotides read TGTGCCAGCAGCTCGGACATCAGTAATTCACCCCTCCACTTT.

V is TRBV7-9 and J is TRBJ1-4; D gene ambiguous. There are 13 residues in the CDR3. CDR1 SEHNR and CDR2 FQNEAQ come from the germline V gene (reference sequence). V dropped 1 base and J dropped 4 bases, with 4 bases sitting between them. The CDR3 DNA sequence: TGTGCCAGCAGCTTAGGCGGTAATGAAAAACTGTTTTTT. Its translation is CASSLGGNEKLFF. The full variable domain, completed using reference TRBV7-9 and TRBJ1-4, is DTGVSQNPRHKITKRGQNVTFRCDPISEHNRLYWYRQTLGQGPEFLTYFQNEAQLEKSRLLSDRFSAERPKGSFSTLEIQRTEQGDSAMYLCASSLGGNEKLFFGSGTQLSVL.

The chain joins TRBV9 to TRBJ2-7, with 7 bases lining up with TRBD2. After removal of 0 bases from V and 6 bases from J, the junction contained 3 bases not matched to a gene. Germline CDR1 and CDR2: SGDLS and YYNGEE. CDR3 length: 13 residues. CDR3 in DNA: TGTGCCAGCAGCGTAGGCTCGGGAGGCGAGCAGTACTTC. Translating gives CASSVGSGGEQYF.

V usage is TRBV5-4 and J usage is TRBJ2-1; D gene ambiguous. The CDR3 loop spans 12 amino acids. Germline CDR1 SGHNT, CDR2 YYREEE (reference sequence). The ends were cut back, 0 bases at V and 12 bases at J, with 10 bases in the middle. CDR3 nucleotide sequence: TGTGCCAGCAGCTTGGTTTCAGAACGGCAGTTCTTC. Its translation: CASSLVSERQFF.

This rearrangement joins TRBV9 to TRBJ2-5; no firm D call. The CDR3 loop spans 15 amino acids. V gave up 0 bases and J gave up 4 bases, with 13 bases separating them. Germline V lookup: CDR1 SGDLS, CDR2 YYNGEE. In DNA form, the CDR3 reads TGTGCCAGCAGCGTAGAGAGTAGCTTCGCAGAGACCCAGTACTTC. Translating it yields CASSVESSFAETQYF.

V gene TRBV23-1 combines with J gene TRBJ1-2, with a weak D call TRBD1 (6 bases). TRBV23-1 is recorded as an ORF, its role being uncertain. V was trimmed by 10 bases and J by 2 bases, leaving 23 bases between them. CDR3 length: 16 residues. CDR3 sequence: CANSAPRGKSNYGYTF. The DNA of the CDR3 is TGCGCCAACTCCGCTCCGAGGGGGAAGTCAAACTATGGCTACACCTTC.

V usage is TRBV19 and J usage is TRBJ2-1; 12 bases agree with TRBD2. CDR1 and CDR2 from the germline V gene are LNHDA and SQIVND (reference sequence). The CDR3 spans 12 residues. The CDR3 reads CVTSGRYNEQFF. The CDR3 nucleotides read TGTGTTACTAGCGGGAGGTACAATGAGCAGTTCTTC.